This TCR beta chain was documented in a study of beta chain features in type 1 diabetes. Study-level points and caveats: All four CD4+ subsets from Type 1 diabetes patients carried moderately but significantly shorter TCRB CDR3s.

CD45RO/CCR7/CD25/CD127/CD95/CD27 sorting isolated CD4+ naive, central memory, regulatory and stem cell-like memory cells. About this clone itself: Its antigen is not known.

The entirety of the isolated RNA underwent reverse transcription, so expressed TCRB transcripts were sequenced. Clones were read by immunoSEQ multiplex PCR, and TCRdb kept only the in-frame ones, dropping some. The sample carries some 700,000 clones, 13% recorded once. CDR3 length equals 16 residues. J was trimmed by 1 base and V by 3 bases; bases with no gene match: 7. Germline assignment: CDR1 SGDLS and CDR2 YYNGEE. Sequenced sample: naive CD4+ T cells from blood. This receptor was taken from a man aged 18-30 years with type 1 diabetes. The chain has TRBV9 and TRBJ1-3; 7 nucleotides line up with TRBD1. The CDR3 region has the DNA TGTGCCAGCAGCGGATCGGACAGGTCGTCTGGAAACACCATATATTTT. Protein sequence: CASSGSDRSSGNTIYF.